This is a list of T cell receptor beta chains from one sample in a study of cytomegalovirus exposure and HLA in healthy donors. The table came from immunoSEQ multiplex PCR; TCRdb's copy has only in-frame clones and leaves some out. The sample holds roughly 110,000 clones, about 72% seen once. The sample taken for sequencing was PBMCs. The source of these receptors is a man aged 18 to 29 in good health and CMV-seronegative. Both conserved end residues are part of each CDR3. A D gene is named only where the DNA matches it firmly. Only part of the rows carry a size: once, few, many, or a class if the clone is expanded.

CDR3 DNA: TGCGCCAGCAGCTTGACAGGGGGTGGAAACACCATATATTTT
CDR3 protein: CASSLTGGGNTIYF
J gene: TRBJ1-3
D gene: TRBD1
V gene: TRBV5-1
clone size: NA

CDR3 DNA: TGTGCCAGCAGCTTATCCACAGTTAGCAATCAGCCCCAGCATTTT
CDR3 protein: CASSLSTVSNQPQHF
J gene: TRBJ1-5
D gene: NA
V gene: TRBV7-2
clone size: NA

CDR3 DNA: TGTGCCAGCAGCGGCATCGACCGTCTAAGCGGGGGGCTGGGGGAGACCCAGTACTTC
CDR3 protein: CASSGIDRLSGGLGETQYF
J gene: TRBJ2-5
D gene: TRBD2
V gene: TRBV4-2
clone size: NA

CDR3 DNA: TGTGCCAGCAGCTTACCAGGGAACTATGGCTACACCTTC
CDR3 protein: CASSLPGNYGYTF
J gene: TRBJ1-2
D gene: NA
V gene: TRBV5-4
clone size: few

CDR3 DNA: TGCGCCAGCAGCTATGGACAGCACTCCTACGAGCAGTACTTC
CDR3 protein: CASSYGQHSYEQYF
J gene: TRBJ2-7
D gene: NA
V gene: TRBV5-1
clone size: NA

CDR3 DNA: TGCGCCAGCAGGGAAACCGGGACAGGCATCACCGGGGAGCTGTTTTTT
CDR3 protein: CASRETGTGITGELFF
J gene: TRBJ2-2
D gene: TRBD1
V gene: TRBV5-1
clone size: NA

CDR3 DNA: TGTGCCAGCAGCTCCAGGGGGCCCGGGGCCAACGTCCTGACTTTC
CDR3 protein: CASSSRGPGANVLTF
J gene: TRBJ2-6
D gene: TRBD1
V gene: TRBV7-3
clone size: NA

CDR3 DNA: TGTGCCAGCAGCTTAGAGGGGCACGACCCTAATTCACCCCTCCACTTT
CDR3 protein: CASSLEGHDPNSPLHF
J gene: TRBJ1-6
D gene: NA
V gene: TRBV13
clone size: once

CDR3 DNA: TGTGCCAGCAGCACAGGGACAGGCGTACTCAGTGGCTACACCTTC
CDR3 protein: CASSTGTGVLSGYTF
J gene: TRBJ1-2
D gene: TRBD1
V gene: TRBV7-8
clone size: NA

CDR3 DNA: TGTGCCAGCAAAACTTCAGGCCCCTCTGGAAACACCATATATTTT
CDR3 protein: CASKTSGPSGNTIYF
J gene: TRBJ1-3
D gene: NA
V gene: TRBV4-2
clone size: NA

CDR3 DNA: NA
CDR3 protein: CASGLLVGAGALQPNGYPF
J gene: TRBJ1-2
D gene: NA
V gene: TRBV12-5
clone size: once

CDR3 DNA: TGTGCCAGCAGCCTCACGGCCGGGACTAGCGGGACTTTT
CDR3 protein: CASSLTAGTSGTF
J gene: TRBJ2-3
D gene: TRBD2
V gene: TRBV7-8
clone size: NA

CDR3 DNA: TGTGCCAGCAGCTTATCGCGTCTAGCGGGGGGGGAGGAGCAGTACTTC
CDR3 protein: CASSLSRLAGGEEQYF
J gene: TRBJ2-7
D gene: TRBD2
V gene: TRBV7-8
clone size: NA

CDR3 DNA: TGCAGCGTTGGGACTAGCGGGAACTACCAAGAGACCCAGTACTTC
CDR3 protein: CSVGTSGNYQETQYF
J gene: TRBJ2-5
D gene: TRBD2
V gene: TRBV29-1
clone size: NA

CDR3 DNA: TGTGCCAGCAGCACACCCGAAGAGACCCAGTACTTC
CDR3 protein: CASSTPEETQYF
J gene: TRBJ2-5
D gene: NA
V gene: TRBV5-4
clone size: NA

CDR3 DNA: TGTGCCAGCAGTGATCCGGACAGGGGGGACACCGGGGAGCTGTTTTTT
CDR3 protein: CASSDPDRGDTGELFF
J gene: TRBJ2-2
D gene: TRBD1
V gene: TRBV6-4
clone size: NA

CDR3 DNA: TGTGCCAGCAGCTCCCTTAGCGGCACAGATACGCAGTATTTT
CDR3 protein: CASSSLSGTDTQYF
J gene: TRBJ2-3
D gene: NA
V gene: TRBV7-2
clone size: NA

CDR3 DNA: TGCGCCAGCAGCTTGGGACAGGGTCAGCCCCAGCATTTT
CDR3 protein: CASSLGQGQPQHF
J gene: TRBJ1-5
D gene: TRBD1
V gene: TRBV5-1
clone size: NA

CDR3 DNA: TGCGCCAGCAGCCCGGGACAGAATAATTCACCCCTCCACTTT
CDR3 protein: CASSPGQNNSPLHF
J gene: TRBJ1-6
D gene: TRBD1
V gene: TRBV5-1
clone size: few

CDR3 DNA: TGTGCCAGCAGTTACGATGCAGCTGGAAACACCATATATTTT
CDR3 protein: CASSYDAAGNTIYF
J gene: TRBJ1-3
D gene: NA
V gene: TRBV6-6
clone size: once

CDR3 DNA: TGTGCCAGCAGTTACTCGCAGGGAAGTGGCTATGGCTACACCTTC
CDR3 protein: CASSYSQGSGYGYTF
J gene: TRBJ1-2
D gene: NA
V gene: TRBV6-5
clone size: NA

CDR3 DNA: TGCGCCAGCAGCCAACCGGGACAGGGGGGTGAAAAACTGTTTTTT
CDR3 protein: CASSQPGQGGEKLFF
J gene: TRBJ1-4
D gene: TRBD1
V gene: TRBV4-1
clone size: NA

CDR3 DNA: TGCAGCCCCGCGGGCCCCTCAGGAGATGAGCAGTTCTTC
CDR3 protein: CSPAGPSGDEQFF
J gene: TRBJ2-1
D gene: NA
V gene: TRBV29-1
clone size: NA

CDR3 DNA: TGTGCCAGCAGCTTAGGGGCGGGGGGGCAGTTCTTC
CDR3 protein: CASSLGAGGQFF
J gene: TRBJ2-1
D gene: TRBD2
V gene: TRBV7-9
clone size: NA

CDR3 DNA: TGTGCCAGTAGTATTCTTGACAGCTTAAACACTGAAGCTTTCTTT
CDR3 protein: CASSILDSLNTEAFF
J gene: TRBJ1-1
D gene: NA
V gene: TRBV19
clone size: once

CDR3 DNA: TGTGCCAGCAGCAAACGGGACAGGGTGGAGCCCCAGCATTTT
CDR3 protein: CASSKRDRVEPQHF
J gene: TRBJ1-5
D gene: TRBD1
V gene: TRBV28
clone size: NA

CDR3 DNA: TGTGCCAGCAGTTACGGGACTAGCGGGGGGGGTGAGCAGTTCTTC
CDR3 protein: CASSYGTSGGGEQFF
J gene: TRBJ2-1
D gene: TRBD2
V gene: TRBV6-6
clone size: NA

CDR3 DNA: TGTGCCAGCCCTCAGACGCAGTATTTT
CDR3 protein: CASPQTQYF
J gene: TRBJ2-3
D gene: NA
V gene: TRBV27
clone size: NA

CDR3 DNA: TGCGCCAGCAGCCTTCAGGGGCTCCAGAGTACGCAGTATTTT
CDR3 protein: CASSLQGLQSTQYF
J gene: TRBJ2-3
D gene: NA
V gene: TRBV4-1
clone size: many

CDR3 DNA: TGTGCCAGTAGTATAGCGGCGGGGGCGGCCTACGAGCAGTACTTC
CDR3 protein: CASSIAAGAAYEQYF
J gene: TRBJ2-7
D gene: NA
V gene: TRBV19
clone size: NA

CDR3 DNA: TGTGCCAGCAGTGGGGGGACTAGCGGCTACGAGCAGTACTTC
CDR3 protein: CASSGGTSGYEQYF
J gene: TRBJ2-7
D gene: TRBD2
V gene: TRBV6-1
clone size: once

CDR3 DNA: TGTGCCAGCACCGCCCCCACTTCGCGGGGGCCGCTAAGCACAGATACGCAGTATTTT
CDR3 protein: CASTAPTSRGPLSTDTQYF
J gene: TRBJ2-3
D gene: NA
V gene: TRBV5-4
clone size: NA

CDR3 DNA: TGTGCCAGCAGTTTTAGACAGATCTATGGCTACACCTTC
CDR3 protein: CASSFRQIYGYTF
J gene: TRBJ1-2
D gene: NA
V gene: TRBV28
clone size: NA

CDR3 DNA: TGTGCCAGCAGCGCGGACAGGGGGTTGACAGATACGCAGTATTTT
CDR3 protein: CASSADRGLTDTQYF
J gene: TRBJ2-3
D gene: TRBD1
V gene: TRBV2
clone size: NA

CDR3 DNA: TGCGCCAGCAGCCTGGAGTCGAGAGGGCAAGAGACCCAGTACTTC
CDR3 protein: CASSLESRGQETQYF
J gene: TRBJ2-5
D gene: NA
V gene: TRBV5-1
clone size: NA

CDR3 DNA: TGCGCCAGCAGCTTGGGGACAGGAATTCTCTATGGCTACACCTTC
CDR3 protein: CASSLGTGILYGYTF
J gene: TRBJ1-2
D gene: TRBD1
V gene: TRBV5-1
clone size: few

CDR3 DNA: TGTGCCAGCAGCGTACGGGACACGGTCCCGAACACTGAAGCTTTCTTT
CDR3 protein: CASSVRDTVPNTEAFF
J gene: TRBJ1-1
D gene: NA
V gene: TRBV7-2
clone size: few

CDR3 DNA: TGTGCCAGCAGTGGGGAGGGACAGGGAAGATCCTACAATGAGCAGTTCTTC
CDR3 protein: CASSGEGQGRSYNEQFF
J gene: TRBJ2-1
D gene: TRBD1
V gene: TRBV25-1
clone size: NA

CDR3 DNA: TGTGCCAGTAGCCTTACAGGGTCCTACTACGAGCAGTACTTC
CDR3 protein: CASSLTGSYYEQYF
J gene: TRBJ2-7
D gene: NA
V gene: TRBV19
clone size: NA

CDR3 DNA: TGTGCCAGCTCACCACCCGAGCGCCCAGATACGCAGTATTTT
CDR3 protein: CASSPPERPDTQYF
J gene: TRBJ2-3
D gene: NA
V gene: TRBV18
clone size: once

CDR3 DNA: TGTGCCAGCAGCTCTGGGACAGGGGGCGTCGGCAATCAGCCCCAGCATTTT
CDR3 protein: CASSSGTGGVGNQPQHF
J gene: TRBJ1-5
D gene: TRBD1
V gene: TRBV28
clone size: NA

CDR3 DNA: TGTGCCAGCAGGGCCGCAGGGTTTAATGAAAAACTGTTTTTT
CDR3 protein: CASRAAGFNEKLFF
J gene: TRBJ1-4
D gene: NA
V gene: TRBV27
clone size: NA

CDR3 DNA: TGTGCCAGCAGTGAATTCTTTAGCGAGCAGTACTTC
CDR3 protein: CASSEFFSEQYF
J gene: TRBJ2-7
D gene: NA
V gene: TRBV25-1
clone size: NA

CDR3 DNA: TGTGCCAGCAGCCACAGGACAGGGAACACTGAAGCTTTCTTT
CDR3 protein: CASSHRTGNTEAFF
J gene: TRBJ1-1
D gene: TRBD1
V gene: TRBV7-3
clone size: few

CDR3 DNA: TGTGCCAGCAGCTCCCCCAACGAGAATTCACCCCTCCACTTT
CDR3 protein: CASSSPNENSPLHF
J gene: TRBJ1-6
D gene: NA
V gene: TRBV7-2
clone size: NA

CDR3 DNA: TGTGCCAGCAGTTCCGCCCTTGTGTGGAGGTCCTACGAGCAGTACTTC
CDR3 protein: CASSSALVWRSYEQYF
J gene: TRBJ2-7
D gene: NA
V gene: TRBV28
clone size: NA

CDR3 DNA: TGTTCCAGCAGCACAGTACTCTACGAGCAGTACTTC
CDR3 protein: CSSSTVLYEQYF
J gene: TRBJ2-7
D gene: NA
V gene: TRBV7-9
clone size: NA

CDR3 DNA: TGCGCCAGCAGCTTGGCCGGGGGGGCGTTTGTAGCCTTC
CDR3 protein: CASSLAGGAFVAF
J gene: TRBJ2-7
D gene: TRBD2
V gene: TRBV5-1
clone size: NA